The rows below give T cell receptor beta chains drawn from one sample of a study of blood T cell repertoires in COVID-19. The data were produced by immunoSEQ multiplex PCR, yet TCRdb's version contains in-frame clones alone and is incomplete. Of 45,000 to 60,000 clones in the sample, about 85% were seen once. Sequencing input: peripheral blood. These receptors were obtained from a human donor in a cohort sampled during active COVID-19. Each CDR3 is given with its conserved first and last residue.

v_call,j_call,cdr3_aa
TRBV29-1,TRBJ1-1,CSVTRGSTTNTEAFF
TRBV2,TRBJ2-4,CASAVGVAKNIQYF
TRBV20-1,TRBJ1-1,CSANRNTEAFF
TRBV7-2,TRBJ1-4,CASGRGDREKLFF
TRBV6-6,TRBJ2-7,CASRATGGSYEQYF
TRBV18,TRBJ1-2,CASSQQGYYGYTF
TRBV6-4,TRBJ2-3,CASSDGRDYSTDTQYF
TRBV7-9,TRBJ2-2,CASSSSGGGTGELFF
TRBV15,TRBJ2-1,CATSTGGGEQFF
TRBV28,TRBJ2-1,CASSSPTSGGDNEQFF
TRBV11-2,TRBJ2-5,CASSLDRGTQYF
TRBV19,TRBJ1-3,CASSIQYSGNTIYF
TRBV7-8,TRBJ2-3,CASSPRRDRADTQYF
TRBV11-2,TRBJ1-2,CASSPDRVPTYGYTF
TRBV5-3,TRBJ2-5,CARSLGIPREYF
TRBV6-6,TRBJ1-1,CASCWDRGTEAFF
TRBV6-5,TRBJ2-2,CASGPGRTTGELFF
TRBV7-3,TRBJ1-1,CASSLTGTSNTEAFF